The 12 T cell receptor beta chains below were found in one sample sequenced in a study of T cells in localized non-small cell lung cancer. Profiling relied on immunoSEQ multiplex PCR, and the TCRdb table lists in-frame clones only, not all of them. The sample shows about 78,000 clones, about 83% of them seen only once. Source: peripheral blood, taken before any cancer treatment. These receptors originate from a man aged 35 to 69 with stage I lung adenocarcinoma.

This chain connects TRBV30 to TRBJ2-3; tentatively, D is TRBD2 (6 bases). This CDR3 region has 15 residues. Trimming cost V 4 bases and J 4 bases, with 18 bases left between them. Germline CDR1 GTSNPN, CDR2 SVGIG (reference sequence). CDR3 coding DNA: TGTGCCTGGATGACCGGGTCTAGCGAGGCAGATACGCAGTATTTT. Its translation: CAWMTGSSEADTQYF.

The chain combines TRBV18 with TRBJ1-1, with D hard to call. V lost 2 bases, J lost 0 bases, and 7 bases lay in between. The CDR3 is made up of 14 amino acids. Germline V CDR1 and CDR2: KGHSH, LQKENI. In DNA form, the CDR3 reads TGTGCCAGCTCACCATCGACTATGAACACTGAAGCTTTCTTT. It codes for CASSPSTMNTEAFF.

The V and J genes are TRBV4-1 and TRBJ2-5; D uncertain. V gave up 1 base and J gave up 5 bases, with 14 bases separating them. Germline CDR1 and CDR2: MGHRA and YSYEKL. The CDR3 consists of 15 residues. Here the CDR3 reads CASSQVKPSGETQYF. CDR3 bases: TGCGCCAGCAGCCAAGTGAAGCCAAGTGGGGAGACCCAGTACTTC.

V and J are TRBV28 and TRBJ2-3; tentative D call: TRBD1 (5 bases). The CDR3 loop spans 14 amino acids. The germline V and J ends were trimmed by 3 bases and 6 bases, with 13 bases remaining between them. Per the germline V gene, CDR1 is MDHEN and CDR2 is SYDVKM. The CDR3 coding sequence is TGTGCCAGCAGTTTTATAGGGGTTGAGGATACGCAGTATTTT. It specifies CASSFIGVEDTQYF.

The sample holds one count of this clone. The rearrangement joins TRBV6-4 to TRBJ2-4; 7 bases are a match to TRBD1. The germline CDR1 and CDR2 sequences are MRHNA and SNTAGT. The CDR3 has 11 residues. The CDR3 spells CATRQGNIQYF. The CDR3 bases are TGTGCTACCCGACAGGGAAACATTCAGTACTTC.

The chain couples TRBV5-4 to TRBJ1-6, with D possibly being TRBD1 (5 bases). Germline lookup yields CDR1 SGHNT and CDR2 YYREEE (reference sequence). CDR3 length equals 16 residues. Trimming stripped 4 bases from V and 10 bases from J, with 21 bases between. CDR3 in DNA: TGTGCCAGCAGCCATTCCTCAGGGTCGGGGGTATCACCCCTCCACTTT. Amino acids: CASSHSSGSGVSPLHF.

The V and J genes are TRBV27 and TRBJ1-2; TRBD1 matches 10 bases. Germline CDR1 and CDR2: MNHEY and SMNVEV (reference sequence). The junction had 12 bases not matched to a gene; V was cut back by 5 bases and J by 3 bases. This CDR3 comprises 17 residues. CDR3 nucleotide sequence: TGTGCCAGCAGTCAATTACCGGGACAGGGGCTTGACTATGGCTACACCTTC. This gives the protein CASSQLPGQGLDYGYTF.

The chain couples TRBV9 to TRBJ1-1, with D unresolved. V was shortened by 0 bases and J by 4 bases, with 16 bases between the two germline ends. The CDR3 covers 16 residues. In germline, CDR1 is SGDLS, CDR2 YYNGEE. The CDR3 loop is CASSVASSSAGTEAFF. CDR3 bases: TGTGCCAGCAGCGTAGCTTCGAGCTCGGCGGGCACTGAAGCTTTCTTT.

The chain employs TRBV6-1 and TRBJ1-1; the match to TRBD1 covers 9 bases. V trimming: 6 bases; J trimming: 6 bases; junction bases outside the gene matches: 8. Germline V lookup: CDR1 MNHNS, CDR2 SASEGT. The CDR3 totals 14 residues. The CDR3 spells CASSQKQGASEAFF. The CDR3 DNA follows: TGTGCCAGCAGCCAAAAACAGGGGGCATCTGAAGCTTTCTTT.

The V gene is TRBV27, the J gene TRBJ2-5, with 7 bases identical to TRBD2. J was trimmed by 5 bases and V by 5 bases; bases with no gene match: 5. The CDR3 is 13 amino acids. The germline gives CDR1 MNHEY, CDR2 SMNVEV (reference sequence). CDR3 DNA: TGTGCCAGCAGTCCGACTAGCCGGGAGACCCAGTACTTC. Amino acid sequence: CASSPTSRETQYF.

This clone has just one count. The chain couples TRBV6-5 to TRBJ2-7; D not certain. V lost 2 bases and J lost 6, with 5 bases in between. CDR1 and CDR2 (germline): MNHEY, SVGAGI. This CDR3 has 11 residues. The CDR3 reads CASSYGGEQYF. The CDR3 nucleotides read TGTGCCAGCAGTTACGGTGGCGAGCAGTACTTC.

This clone was seen a single time. The V gene is TRBV28, the J gene TRBJ1-4; D unclear. The CDR3 has 15 amino acids. Germline assignment: CDR1 MDHEN and CDR2 SYDVKM. The V and J ends lost 4 bases and 0 bases respectively, with 9 bases between them. The CDR3 sequence is CASSSPHATNEKLFF. CDR3 bases: TGTGCCAGCAGTTCCCCCCATGCAACTAATGAAAAACTGTTTTTT.